This TCR beta chain was found in a study of vaccination effects on CD4 cells after COVID-19. V was trimmed by 0 bases and J by 14 bases, leaving 13 bases between them. The CDR3 covers 12 residues. Germline loops: CDR1 MGHRA, CDR2 YSYEKL. This clone was counted a single time. Its specificity is unknown. Method: immunoSEQ multiplex PCR; TCRdb's copy keeps in-frame clones and lacks some. The repertoire consists of 25,000 to 35,000 clones, with just under 75% occurring once and the leading ten covering around 13%. Before any sequencing was done, the ViraFEST assay used viral peptide pools to expand antigen-specific CD4+ T cells. A roughly ten-day culture period preceded the isolation of CD4+ T cells. Participants were vaccinated with two doses of either the BNT162b2 or mRNA-1273 vaccine. A density of more than 1.5 million PBMC per well was used; these cells were cultured with roughly 10 IU/ml IL-2 and 10 ug/ml peptides. IL-2 medium was substituted for half the medium on days 3 and 7.

J is TRBJ1-2 and V is TRBV4-1, with no clear D. The sample here was CD4+ T cells from PBMCs cultured with HCoV-229E spike peptides, taken after COVID-19 vaccination. This TCR came from a human donor who received a COVID-19 vaccine. CDR3 nucleotides: TGCGCCAGCAGCCAAGACGTCGGGTTCCGTACCTTC. Translating it yields CASSQDVGFRTF.